The source of this TCR beta chain is a study of T cell changes during pregnancy in multiple sclerosis. Measured with immunoSEQ multiplex PCR; TCRdb has only the in-frame clones, and not every one. The sample records 60,000 to 65,000 clones, 92% being singletons. This material consisted of peripheral blood, taken in the second trimester of pregnancy. The TCR originated in a female donor in good health, enrolled as a control in a pregnancy study.

CDR3 protein: CASSVGQLAYEQYF. The CDR3 DNA reads TGTGCCAGCAGCGTAGGACAGCTAGCCTACGAGCAGTACTTC. The chain is built from TRBV9 and TRBJ2-7; maybe TRBD1 (5 bases). Per germline, CDR1 SGDLS and CDR2 YYNGEE. CDR3 length equals 14 residues. V lost 0 bases and J lost 2, with 9 bases in between.